The 16 T cell receptor beta chains given below trace back to one sample, sequenced in a study of cytomegalovirus exposure and HLA in healthy donors. It was with 60 Vbeta and 13 Jbeta primers that the PCR ran. Assay used: immunoSEQ multiplex PCR; TCRdb lists only in-frame clones, some missing. The repertoire holds under 130,000 clones, 60% to 70% seen once, with roughly 3.4% in the top ten. The sequencing sample was made of PBMCs. Receptors were obtained from a woman aged 45 to 65 in good health and CMV-seronegative.

The chain recombines TRBV18 with TRBJ1-4, with a weak D call TRBD1 (6 bases). Germline CDR1 and CDR2: KGHSH and LQKENI. The V and J ends lost 5 bases and 7 bases respectively, with 14 bases between them. This CDR3 has 14 amino acids. CDR3 sequence reads: CASSADRLFEKLFF. In DNA, the CDR3 is TGTGCCAGCTCAGCCGACAGGCTATTTGAAAAACTGTTTTTT. Complete variable domain (other parts from reference TRBV18 and TRBJ1-4): NAGVMQNPRHLVRRRGQEARLRCSPMKGHSHVYWYRQLPEEGLKFMVYLQKENIIDESGMPKERFSAEFPKEGPSILRIQQVVRGDSAAYFCASSADRLFEKLFFGSGTQLSVL.

This clone was recorded only once. V gene TRBV11-1 combines with J gene TRBJ1-4; 7 nucleotides line up with TRBD1. The CDR3 consists of 15 residues. The ends lost 4 bases at V and 3 bases at J; junction bases unmatched: 5. Per germline, CDR1 SGHAT and CDR2 FQDESV (reference sequence). In DNA, the CDR3 is TGTGCCAGCAGCTCTTCGACAGGGCCTAATGAAAAACTGTTTTTT. This sequence encodes CASSSSTGPNEKLFF.

The chain joins TRBV28 to TRBJ2-1; TRBD2 aligns across 9 bases. The J segment lost 0 bases and the V segment lost 6 bases, leaving 3 bases of the junction unmatched. Germline loops: CDR1 MDHEN, CDR2 SYDVKM. CDR3 length: 15 residues. CDR3 amino acids: CASRTSGSSYNEQFF. DNA for the CDR3: TGTGCCAGCAGGACTAGCGGTAGCTCCTACAATGAGCAGTTCTTC.

The rearrangement uses TRBV5-1 and TRBJ1-5, with 8 bases aligning to TRBD1. After removal of 4 bases from V and 6 bases from J, the junction contained 9 bases not matched to a gene. Germline-derived CDR1 and CDR2 are SGHRS and YFSETQ. CDR3 length: 15 amino acids. As DNA, the CDR3 is TGCGCCAGCAGCCCACAGGGGGACCGGTCTCAGCCCCAGCATTTT. Residues: CASSPQGDRSQPQHF.

This clone has a handful of counts. The chain employs TRBV30 and TRBJ1-2, with TRBD1 matching over 10 bases. This CDR3 region has 14 residues. Trimming took 2 bases from V and 5 from J; bases not matched to a gene: 5. In germline, CDR1 is GTSNPN, CDR2 SVGIG (reference sequence). The CDR3: CAWSRTGGYYGYTF. The CDR3 coding sequence is TGTGCCTGGAGTCGGACAGGGGGGTATTATGGCTACACCTTC.

This clone has just one count. V is TRBV15 and J is TRBJ1-1; D remains unclear. The CDR3 covers 17 residues. Germline V gives CDR1 LNHNV, CDR2 YYDKDF (reference sequence). Trimming shortened V by 0 bases and J by 3 bases, and 17 bases separated the two germline ends. The CDR3 coding sequence is TGTGCCACCAGCAGAGATGACCCGCTAGCATCGGACACTGAAGCTTTCTTT. Protein: CATSRDDPLASDTEAFF.

V and J are TRBV6-5 and TRBJ1-6, with 10 bases fitting TRBD1. CDR1 MNHEY and CDR2 SVGAGI come from the germline V gene. This CDR3 contains 14 residues. V trimming: 6 bases; J trimming: 7 bases; junction bases outside the gene matches: 3. The CDR3 spells CASRAGQGNSPLHF. The CDR3 nucleotides are TGTGCCAGCAGGGCGGGACAGGGGAATTCACCCCTCCACTTT.

The chain couples TRBV5-1 to TRBJ1-1, with D maybe TRBD1 (6 bases). There are 17 residues in the CDR3. Germline values: CDR1 SGHRS, CDR2 YFSETQ. The V end lost 0 bases, the J end lost 6 bases, and 21 bases lay between the germline ends. CDR3 residues: CASSLEVAGAGQAEAFF. The CDR3 nucleotides read TGCGCCAGCAGCTTGGAAGTGGCGGGGGCCGGTCAGGCTGAAGCTTTCTTT.

This chain links TRBV19 with TRBJ2-3, with TRBD2 matching 10 bases. J lost 9 bases, V lost 6 bases, and 6 bases had no gene match. Germline-derived CDR1 and CDR2 are LNHDA and SQIVND (reference sequence). The CDR3 runs to 13 residues. For the CDR3, the DNA is TGTGCCAGTAGGGCTAGCGGGAGAGTGACGCAGTATTTT. It encodes CASRASGRVTQYF.

This clone was counted once. The chain couples TRBV18 to TRBJ1-2, with D perhaps matching TRBD1 (6 bases). This CDR3 is built from 16 residues. Germline loops: CDR1 KGHSH, CDR2 LQKENI. Trimming pared 2 bases from V and 2 bases from J, leaving 15 bases between. The CDR3, as DNA: TGTGCCAGCTCACCAGAGTCGGCAGGGGCCAACTATGGCTACACCTTC. Translation gives CASSPESAGANYGYTF.

This clone was detected once. V is TRBV28 and J is TRBJ1-5; D perhaps matches TRBD1 (5 bases). V lost 6 bases and J 4 bases, leaving 16 bases between the germline ends. In germline, CDR1 is MDHEN, CDR2 SYDVKM. CDR3 length equals 15 residues. The CDR3 region is CASSPGGTQNQPQHF. DNA of the CDR3: TGTGCCAGCAGCCCCGGGGGGACCCAGAATCAGCCCCAGCATTTT.

The chain links TRBV10-3 to TRBJ2-3, with 7 positions matching TRBD2. This CDR3 has 15 amino acids. J lost 2 bases, V lost 4 bases, and 6 bases had no gene match. Germline CDR1 and CDR2: ENHRY and SYGVKD. The CDR3 is CAISASAGDTDTQYF. The CDR3 coding sequence is TGTGCCATCAGTGCATCGGCGGGAGACACAGATACGCAGTATTTT.

The genes are TRBV7-9 and TRBJ2-7; 9 bases match TRBD1. J gave up 2 bases and V 3 bases, and 2 bases lay outside the gene matches. CDR1 is SEHNR, CDR2 FQNEAQ, per germline (reference sequence). CDR3 size: 14 residues. The DNA for the CDR3 is TGTGCCAGCAGCTTCGGACAGGGGACCTACGAGCAGTACTTC. This codes for CASSFGQGTYEQYF.

The chain combines TRBV6-1 with TRBJ2-1, with 12 bases aligning to TRBD2. Germline trimming cut 3 bases from V and 7 bases from J; bases unmatched to any gene: 7. The germline V gene encodes CDR1 MNHNS and CDR2 SASEGT. The CDR3 is made up of 16 amino acids. The CDR3 nucleotides read TGTGCCAGCAGTGAGGTTCTAGCGGGGGGGCGGAATGAGCAGTTCTTC. It yields the protein CASSEVLAGGRNEQFF.

CDR3 amino acids: CASSPRTGNSRDEAFF. The CDR3 nucleotides are TGCGCCAGCAGCCCAAGGACAGGGAATAGTCGGGATGAAGCTTTCTTT. The gene calls are TRBV4-1 and TRBJ1-1; 8 nucleotides agree with TRBD1. The germline CDR1 and CDR2 sequences are MGHRA and YSYEKL. V trimming: 4 bases; J trimming: 7 bases; junction bases outside the gene matches: 14. CDR3 length: 16 amino acids.

V usage is TRBV5-1 and J usage is TRBJ2-3; D remains ambiguous. CDR1 is SGHRS and CDR2 is YFSETQ in the germline V gene. The CDR3 extends over 13 amino acids. Trimming left V 4 bases short and J 6 bases short, with 12 bases between. The CDR3 nucleotides read TGCGCCAGCAGCCTCGACAAATACGATACGCAGTATTTT. This sequence encodes CASSLDKYDTQYF.